This T cell receptor (beta chain) was captured in a study of blood T cell repertoires in COVID-19. Study information: The samples span acute and convalescent COVID-19 from the United States, Italy and Spain. T cells, B-cell-depleted T cells, or PBMCs supplied cDNA or gDNA.

Original handling: Reference gene primer amplification gave estimated nucleated cell counts. Only in-frame clones appear in the TCRdb table, and some are missing; sequencing was by immunoSEQ multiplex PCR. V and J calls and clone size are as listed in that table; D and trimming were resolved from the DNA. The sample lists some 200,000 clones, 88% seen once, with just over 2.5% in the top ten. V was shortened by 7 bases and J by 0 bases, with 15 bases between the two germline ends. The V gene's germline CDR1 is SQVTM and CDR2 ANQGSEA. This CDR3 contains 14 residues. Participant age was about 18 to 100 years, and participants resided in approximately 24 US areas.

The chain carries TRBV29-1 and TRBJ1-2, with unresolved D. What was sequenced was PBMCs or T cells enriched from blood (not recorded which). This sequence originates from a woman aged 25 to 39 who had recovered from COVID-19. In DNA, the CDR3 is TGCAGCGCTGGGAGGGCGAGAACTAACTATGGCTACACCTTC. It is translated as CSAGRARTNYGYTF. Together with reference TRBV29-1 and TRBJ1-2, the CDR3 gives the full variable domain: SAVISQKPSRDICQRGTSLTIQCQVDSQVTMMFWYRQQPGQSLTLIATANQGSEATYESGFVIDKFPISRPNLTFSTLTVSNMSPEDSSIYLCSAGRARTNYGYTFGSGTRLTVV.